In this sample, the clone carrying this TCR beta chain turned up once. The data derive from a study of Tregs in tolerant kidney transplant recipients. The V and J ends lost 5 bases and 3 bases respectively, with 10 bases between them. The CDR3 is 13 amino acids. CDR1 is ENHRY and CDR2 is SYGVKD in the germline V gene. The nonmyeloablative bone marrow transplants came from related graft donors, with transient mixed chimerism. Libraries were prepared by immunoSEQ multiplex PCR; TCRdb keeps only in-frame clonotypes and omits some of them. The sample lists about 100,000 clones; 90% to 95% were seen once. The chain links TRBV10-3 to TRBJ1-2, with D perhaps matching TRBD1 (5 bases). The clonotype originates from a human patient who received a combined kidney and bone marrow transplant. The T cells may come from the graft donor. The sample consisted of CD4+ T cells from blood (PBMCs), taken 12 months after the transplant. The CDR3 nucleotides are TGTGCCATCAGTCTGGGGCCAGACTATGGCTACACCTTC. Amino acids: CAISLGPDYGYTF.